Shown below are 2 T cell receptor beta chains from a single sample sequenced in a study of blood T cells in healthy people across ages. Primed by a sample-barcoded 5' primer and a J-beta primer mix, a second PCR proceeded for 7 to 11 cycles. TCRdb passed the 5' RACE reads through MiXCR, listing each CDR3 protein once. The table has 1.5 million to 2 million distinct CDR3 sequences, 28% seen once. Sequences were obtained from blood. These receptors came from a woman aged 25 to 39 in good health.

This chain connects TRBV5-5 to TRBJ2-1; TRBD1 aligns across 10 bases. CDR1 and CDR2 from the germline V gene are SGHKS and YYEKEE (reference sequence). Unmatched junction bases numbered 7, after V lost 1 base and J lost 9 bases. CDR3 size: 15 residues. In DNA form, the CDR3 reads TGTGCCAGCAGCTTGACCGGGACAGGGGCGGGTGAGCAGTTCTTC. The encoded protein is CASSLTGTGAGEQFF.

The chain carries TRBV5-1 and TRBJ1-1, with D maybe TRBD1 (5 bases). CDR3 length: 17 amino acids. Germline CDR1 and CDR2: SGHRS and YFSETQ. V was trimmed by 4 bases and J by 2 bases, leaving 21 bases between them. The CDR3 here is CASSGGDAWLANTEAFF. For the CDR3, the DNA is TGCGCCAGCAGCGGAGGGGACGCTTGGCTGGCTAACACTGAAGCTTTCTTT.